This is a list of T cell receptor beta chains from one sample in a study of CD8 T cells in ankylosing spondylitis. MiXCR, applied by TCRdb to the 5' RACE reads, yields one record per CDR3 protein. The table has a few hundred thousand distinct CDR3 sequences, under 14% seen once; the top ten hold about 10%. What was sequenced was blood, either unsorted or a sorted T cell fraction (not recorded which). The source of these receptors is a female donor with ankylosing spondylitis or in good health (not recorded which). Both conserved end residues are part of each CDR3. The order of the fields is J gene, D gene, CDR3 length, clone size, V gene, CDR3 protein, CDR3 DNA. A D gene is named only where the DNA matches it firmly. Some rows have no size entry. The others give once, few or many, or a class for an expanded clone.

>TRBJ1-2|.|15|many|TRBV10-3
CAIRGWDGINYGYTF
TGTGCCATCAGGGGGTGGGACGGAATTAACTATGGCTACACCTTC
>TRBJ2-3|.|15|.|TRBV6-1
CASSLGRGATDTQYF
TGTGCCAGCAGCCTAGGACGGGGGGCCACAGATACGCAGTATTTT
>TRBJ1-3|.|15|many|TRBV12-3/TRBV12-4
CASSLGGGTGNTIYF
TGTGCCAGCAGTTTAGGTGGAGGGACTGGAAACACCATATATTTT
>TRBJ1-1|TRBD1|14|many|TRBV28
CASSLTGYDTEAFF
TGTGCCAGCAGTTTGACAGGGTATGACACTGAAGCTTTCTTT
>TRBJ1-5|TRBD1|14|many|TRBV15
CATSWEGAYQPQHF
TGTGCCACCAGCTGGGAGGGGGCATATCAGCCCCAGCATTTT
>TRBJ1-1|TRBD1|14|.|TRBV12-3/TRBV12-4
CASSLQGSRTEAFF
TGTGCCAGCAGTCTACAGGGGTCCCGAACTGAAGCTTTCTTT
>TRBJ2-3|.|15|many|TRBV4-2
CASSQEVQSTDTQYF
TGTGCCAGCAGCCAAGAAGTTCAGAGCACAGATACGCAGTATTTT
>TRBJ2-4|TRBD2|17|.|TRBV5-5
CASSPSGRPQAKNIQYF
TGTGCCAGCAGCCCAAGCGGGAGGCCCCAAGCCAAAAACATTCAGTACTTC
>TRBJ2-1|TRBD2|17|.|TRBV4-2
CASSQAIGLAGEVEQFF
TGTGCCAGCAGCCAAGCTATTGGGCTAGCGGGAGAGGTTGAGCAGTTCTTC
>TRBJ2-3|TRBD1|14|few|TRBV7-9
CASSPTGQGLRQYF
TGTGCCAGCAGCCCGACGGGACAGGGTTTACGGCAGTATTTT
>TRBJ2-1|TRBD2|15|.|TRBV12-3/TRBV12-4
CASSSRSGNRGEQFF
TGTGCCAGCAGTTCGCGTAGCGGGAATCGGGGTGAGCAGTTCTTC
>TRBJ1-5|.|16|many|TRBV4-1
CASSQDLNFINQPQHF
TGCGCCAGCAGCCAAGACCTAAACTTCATCAATCAGCCCCAGCATTTT
>TRBJ2-1|TRBD2|14|many|TRBV4-3
CASSQTSRNNEQFF
TGCGCCAGCAGCCAGACTAGCAGAAACAATGAGCAGTTCTTC
>TRBJ2-7|.|13|few|TRBV18
CASSPSQPPEQYF
TGTGCCAGCTCACCGTCACAGCCCCCGGAGCAGTACTTC
>TRBJ2-3|.|16|few|TRBV29-1
CSVELLERRSTDTQYF
TGCAGCGTTGAATTGTTGGAGAGGAGATCCACAGATACGCAGTATTTT
>TRBJ2-2|.|15|many|TRBV7-6
CASSLRGYGTGELFF
TGTGCCAGCAGCTTACGTGGTTATGGGACCGGGGAGCTGTTTTTT
>TRBJ1-1|.|16|.|TRBV3-1
CASSQFGQLMNTEAFF
TGTGCCAGCAGCCAATTTGGACAGCTCATGAACACTGAAGCTTTCTTT
>TRBJ2-1|.|15|many|TRBV12-3/TRBV12-4
CASSPPGVSYNEQFF
TGTGCCAGCAGTCCACCCGGGGTCTCCTACAATGAGCAGTTCTTC
>TRBJ2-3|TRBD2|16|many|TRBV10-2
CASSIRDYPGTDTQYF
TGCGCCAGCAGTATCCGGGACTACCCCGGCACAGATACGCAGTATTTT
>TRBJ2-7|.|15|few|TRBV6-2/TRBV6-3
CASSYHWDSFYEQYF
TGTGCCAGCAGTTATCATTGGGACTCCTTCTACGAGCAGTACTTC
>TRBJ2-7|.|13|.|TRBV2
CASSDRGPYEQYF
TGTGCCAGCAGTGACCGGGGTCCCTACGAGCAGTACTTC
>TRBJ1-2|.|15|many|TRBV12-3/TRBV12-4
CASSAFLESLGGYTF
TGTGCCAGCAGTGCCTTCTTAGAGAGTCTCGGGGGCTACACCTTC